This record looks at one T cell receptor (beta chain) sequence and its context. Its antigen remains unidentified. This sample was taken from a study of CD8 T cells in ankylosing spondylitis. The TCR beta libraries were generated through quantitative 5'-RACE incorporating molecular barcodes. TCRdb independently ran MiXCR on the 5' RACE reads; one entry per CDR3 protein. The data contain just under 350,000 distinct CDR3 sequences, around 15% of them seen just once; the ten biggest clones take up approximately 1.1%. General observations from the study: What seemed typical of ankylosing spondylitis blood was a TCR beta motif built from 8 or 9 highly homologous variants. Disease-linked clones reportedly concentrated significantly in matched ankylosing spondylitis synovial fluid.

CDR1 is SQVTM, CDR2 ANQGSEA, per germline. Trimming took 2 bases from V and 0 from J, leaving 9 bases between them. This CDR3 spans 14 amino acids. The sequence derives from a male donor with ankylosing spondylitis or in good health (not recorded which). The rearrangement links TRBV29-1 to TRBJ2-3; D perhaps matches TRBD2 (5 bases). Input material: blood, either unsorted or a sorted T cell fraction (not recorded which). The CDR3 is CSVEPLASTDTQYF. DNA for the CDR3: TGCAGCGTTGAACCCCTAGCTAGCACAGATACGCAGTATTTT.